Given below is one TCR beta chain in context. The CDR3 contains 15 residues. Germline CDR1 and CDR2: MNHEY and SVGAGI. Trimming cost V 5 bases and J 4 bases; bases outside gene matches: 4. This specimen belongs to a study of regulatory and conventional T cells in RAG deficiency. TCRdb's copy holds only in-frame clones and misses some; the assay was immunoSEQ multiplex PCR. The sample records fewer than 40,000 clones, roughly 96% being singletons. Conventional CD4+ T cells were sorted from blood as CD25-low CD127-high cells. The data were also submitted as part of a second study, on regulatory T cells. Per that paper: The primer mix had 52 TRBV and 13 TRBJ primers.

Sequenced: CD25- CD4+ T cells sorted from blood. The chain links TRBV6-5 to TRBJ2-1, with 11 bases that match TRBD2. The clonotype comes from a human donor in good health. The CDR3 region is CASSRGLAVYNEQFF. DNA for the CDR3: TGTGCCAGCAGTAGGGGACTAGCGGTGTACAATGAGCAGTTCTTC.